The clone carrying this T cell receptor (beta chain) has a handful of counts. What it binds is unknown. The CDR3 contains 14 residues. The germline gives CDR1 SGHRS, CDR2 YFSETQ. The germline V and J ends were trimmed by 0 bases and 7 bases, with 11 bases remaining between them. PCR used 60 Vbeta primers and 13 Jbeta primers. The data were produced by immunoSEQ multiplex PCR, yet TCRdb's version contains in-frame clones alone and is incomplete. There are some 170,000 clones in the sample; 70% to 80% occur only once, and more than 0.8% lies in the top ten. This specimen belongs to a study of cytomegalovirus exposure and HLA in healthy donors. Whole-study results and caveats: Later analysis demonstrated an association between a missense DCLRE1C variant and TCR beta V- and J-gene trimming. TCR beta V segments were, for the most part, productive about 87% or about 30% of the time in an earlier analysis. As was reported, the classifier diagnosed cytomegalovirus status with high specificity and sensitivity.

Each donor was healthy, and each was a bone marrow donor. Sequencing used PBMCs. This chain uses TRBV5-1 with TRBJ2-1, with D possibly matching TRBD1 (5 bases). This clonotype was sampled from a woman in her 40s in good health and CMV-seronegative. CDR3: CASSLEAGFNEQFF. The CDR3 coding sequence is TGCGCCAGCAGCTTGGAAGCAGGGTTTAATGAGCAGTTCTTC.